The 17 T cell receptor beta chains below come from one sample, sequenced in a study of T cell responses to AZD1222 COVID-19 vaccine. This table comes from immunoSEQ multiplex PCR, and its TCRdb copy is limited to in-frame clones, with some not included. The sample has roughly 120,000 clones, roughly 89% seen once. The sequenced sample was peripheral blood, obtained 28 days after the second AZD1222 dose. The receptors come from an adult who received the AZD1222 COVID-19 vaccine.

The chain employs TRBV9 and TRBJ1-3; the match to TRBD1 covers 9 bases. V lost 1 base to trimming and J lost 7 bases; unmatched junction nucleotides: 6. Per the germline V gene, CDR1 is SGDLS and CDR2 is YYNGEE. The CDR3 length is 15 residues. The CDR3 reads CASSVSGTGTNTIYF. The DNA of the CDR3 is TGTGCCAGCAGCGTAAGCGGGACAGGGACTAACACCATATATTTT.

The J gene is TRBJ2-1, the V gene TRBV25-1; 10 bases are a match to TRBD1. Germline V lookup: CDR1 MGHDK, CDR2 SYGVNS. This CDR3 contains 13 residues. V lost 8 bases, J lost 8 bases, and 6 bases stayed unmatched. In nucleotides, the CDR3 is TGTGCCAGCGAGGGACAGGGGAGGGATGAGCAGTTCTTC. Translation: CASEGQGRDEQFF.

This rearrangement joins TRBV3-1 (or the pseudogene TRBV3-2) to TRBJ1-6; D is uncertain. CDR1 and CDR2 from the germline V gene are LGHDT and YNNKEL (reference sequence). CDR3 length: 14 amino acids. With 1 base removed from V and 5 bases from J, the gap between germline ends came to 6 bases. CDR3 DNA sequence: TGTGCCAGCAGCCAAGGGTTCGATAATTCACCCCTCCACTTT. Translating it yields CASSQGFDNSPLHF.

This clone was picked up one time. The gene calls are TRBV27 and TRBJ2-7; D gene ambiguous. V lost 5 bases and J 2 bases, leaving 7 bases between the germline ends. Germline lookup yields CDR1 MNHEY and CDR2 SMNVEV (reference sequence). The CDR3 covers 12 residues. The CDR3 region has the DNA TGTGCCAGCAGTCATACTCCCTACGAGCAGTACTTC. This gives the protein CASSHTPYEQYF.

The CDR3 DNA follows: TGTGCCAGTAGTCCCTTACGGGTCGATACGCAGTATTTT. Translated: CASSPLRVDTQYF. The chain joins TRBV19 to TRBJ2-3; no definite D call. Germline V gene lookup returns CDR1 LNHDA and CDR2 SQIVND (reference sequence). The CDR3 loop spans 13 amino acids. Between the trimmed V and J ends, which lost 5 bases and 6 bases, there was a span of 12 bases.

V gene TRBV29-1 combines with J gene TRBJ2-4; D unclear. The CDR3 is 12 residues long. V was shortened by 3 bases and J by 8 bases, with 11 bases between the two germline ends. Germline lookup yields CDR1 SQVTM and CDR2 ANQGSEA. The CDR3 DNA follows: TGCAGCGTTGAGAAGGGTTTCGACATTCAGTACTTC. Amino acids: CSVEKGFDIQYF.

V is TRBV28 and J is TRBJ1-2, with no clear D. Per the germline V gene, CDR1 is MDHEN and CDR2 is SYDVKM. The CDR3 length is 16 residues. V was clipped by 3 bases and J by 1 base, with 15 bases between them. The CDR3 reads CASSLTGGSYNYGYTF. CDR3 nucleotide sequence: TGTGCCAGCAGTTTGACTGGAGGATCCTATAACTATGGCTACACCTTC.

V gene TRBV5-1 combines with J gene TRBJ1-4, with 10 bases lining up with TRBD1. J was trimmed by 10 bases and V by 4 bases; bases with no gene match: 7. CDR3 length equals 14 residues. In germline, CDR1 is SGHRS, CDR2 YFSETQ. The CDR3 sequence: CASSLGQGEGKLFF. CDR3 nucleotide sequence: TGCGCCAGCAGCCTCGGACAGGGGGAGGGAAAACTGTTTTTT.

In this sample, this clone turned up a few times. The V and J genes are TRBV27 and TRBJ2-3; 12 bases map to TRBD2. There are 16 residues in the CDR3. Unmatched junction bases numbered 3, after V lost 2 bases and J lost 3 bases. Germline CDR1 and CDR2: MNHEY and SMNVEV (reference sequence). CDR3 residues: CASSLTSGGRTDTQYF. In DNA, the CDR3 is TGTGCCAGCAGTTTAACTAGCGGGGGGAGGACAGATACGCAGTATTTT.

The genes are TRBV6-5 and TRBJ1-1; TRBD1 is a possible D gene (5 bases). Germline-derived CDR1 and CDR2 are MNHEY and SVGAGI. The V gene lost 6 bases and the J gene lost 2 bases, with 16 bases spanning the gap. This CDR3 is built from 15 residues. CDR3 bases: TGTGCCAGCAGGGATGCCGGGACGGGAAACACTGAAGCTTTCTTT. Translating gives CASRDAGTGNTEAFF.

The V gene is TRBV7-9, the J gene TRBJ1-6; D remains ambiguous. The germline V and J ends were trimmed by 3 bases and 8 bases, with 11 bases remaining between them. Germline CDR1 and CDR2: SEHNR and FQNEAQ (reference sequence). The CDR3 runs to 14 residues. CDR3 coding DNA: TGTGCCAGCAGCTTCAAGGGTTGGGATTCACCCCTCCACTTT. Translating gives CASSFKGWDSPLHF.

The chain is built from TRBV15 and TRBJ1-1, with D uncertain. V was clipped by 6 bases and J by 0 bases, with 8 bases between them. CDR3 length equals 13 residues. CDR1 is LNHNV and CDR2 is YYDKDF in the germline V gene (reference sequence). The DNA of the CDR3 is TGTGCCACCAGAGCAGACATGAACACTGAAGCTTTCTTT. Its translation: CATRADMNTEAFF. Using reference TRBV15 and TRBJ1-1 for the parts outside the CDR3, the full variable domain is DAMVIQNPRYQVTQFGKPVTLSCSQTLNHNVMYWYQQKSSQAPKLLFHYYDKDFNNEADTPDNFQSRRPNTSFCFLDIRSPGLGDTAMYLCATRADMNTEAFFGQGTRLTVV.

The chain recombines TRBV2 with TRBJ2-7; possible D gene TRBD2, 5 bases. Per the germline V gene, CDR1 is SNHLY and CDR2 is FYNNEI. The germline V and J ends were trimmed by 7 bases and 6 bases, with 16 bases remaining between them. The CDR3 loop spans 13 amino acids. The CDR3 sequence is CASTEEEDIEQYF. The DNA of the CDR3 is TGTGCCAGCACGGAGGAGGAAGATATCGAGCAGTACTTC.

The genes are TRBV4-2 and TRBJ2-3; either TRBD1 or TRBD2 may supply D (7 bases each). This CDR3 spans 17 amino acids. Germline loops: CDR1 LGHNA, CDR2 YNFKEQ. The V end lost 4 bases, the J end lost 5 bases, and 22 bases lay between the germline ends. In nucleotides, the CDR3 is TGTGCCAGCAGCCTCTCCCAGGGGGGAGGGATCGGAGATACGCAGTATTTT. Translating it yields CASSLSQGGGIGDTQYF.

The chain recombines TRBV4-1 with TRBJ2-7, with D uncertain. This CDR3 has 11 residues. CDR1 and CDR2 (germline): MGHRA, YSYEKL. V was trimmed by 1 base and J by 5 bases, leaving 3 bases between them. The CDR3 DNA is TGCGCCAGCAGCCAAGTGAACGAGCAGTACTTC. Translation: CASSQVNEQYF.

This chain uses TRBV5-1 with TRBJ1-4; D is unclear. The CDR3 totals 14 residues. Deletions cut 0 bases from V and 5 bases from J, with 8 bases between. Looked up from germline, CDR1 is SGHRS and CDR2 is YFSETQ. In DNA form, the CDR3 reads TGCGCCAGCAGCTTGGGTGGCCCGAATGAAAAACTGTTTTTT. Encoded protein: CASSLGGPNEKLFF.

This rearrangement joins TRBV12-3 or TRBV12-4 to TRBJ2-3, with 9 bases fitting TRBD1. V gave up 5 bases and J gave up 7 bases; unmatched junction bases: 4. The CDR3 has 13 amino acids. The CDR3 protein is CASSAGTGNTQYF. DNA of the CDR3: TGTGCCAGCAGTGCCGGGACAGGGAATACGCAGTATTTT.